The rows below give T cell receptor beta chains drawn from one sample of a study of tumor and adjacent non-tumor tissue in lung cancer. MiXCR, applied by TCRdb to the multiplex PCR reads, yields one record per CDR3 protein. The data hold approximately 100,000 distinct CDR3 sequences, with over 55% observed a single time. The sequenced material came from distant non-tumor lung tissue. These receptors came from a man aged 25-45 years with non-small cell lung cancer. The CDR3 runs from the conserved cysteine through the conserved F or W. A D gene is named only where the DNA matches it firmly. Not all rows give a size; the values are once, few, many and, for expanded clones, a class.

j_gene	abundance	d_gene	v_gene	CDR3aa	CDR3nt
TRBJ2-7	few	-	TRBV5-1	CASSPLKRREQYF	TGCGCCAGCAGCCCCCTTAAGAGACGCGAGCAGTACTTC
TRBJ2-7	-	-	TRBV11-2	CTSSLRPVWEQYF	TGTACCAGCAGCTTACGTCCCGTGTGGGAGCAGTACTTC
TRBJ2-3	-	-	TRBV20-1	CCVMGRADTQYF	TGCTGTGTGATGGGTCGGGCAGATACTCAGTATTTT
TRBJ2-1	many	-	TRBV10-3	CAISEDNGAEQFF	TGTGCCATCAGTGAGGACAACGGGGCTGAGCAGTTCTTC
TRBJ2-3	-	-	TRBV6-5	CASSSGDTRGTYTQYF	TGTGCCAGCAGCTCGGGGGACACCCGGGGTACATATACGCAGTATTTT
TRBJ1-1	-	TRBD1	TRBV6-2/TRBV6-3	CTCSYAGGEAFF	TGTACCTGCAGTTACGCAGGGGGGGAAGCTTTCTTT
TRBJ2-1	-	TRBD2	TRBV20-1	CSTLTGTSVLQEEFF	TGCAGTACCCTGACCGGGACTAGCGTTCTCCAAGAGGAGTTCTTC
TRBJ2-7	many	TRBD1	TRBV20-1	CSASSLTGAQYEQYF	TGCAGTGCTAGCAGTCTGACAGGGGCCCAGTACGAGCAGTACTTC
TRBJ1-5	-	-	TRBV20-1	CSASVWGGGDDQPQHF	TGTAGCGCTAGTGTTTGGGGGGGGGGAGACGATCAGCCCCAGCATTTT
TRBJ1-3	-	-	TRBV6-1	CVNMERIGNTIYF	TGTGTCAACATGGAGAGAATCGGAAACACCATATATTTT
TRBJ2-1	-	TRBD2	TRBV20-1	CSALTGTSVPHEQSF	TGCAGTGCTCTGACCGGGACTAGCGTTCCCCATGAGCAGTCCTTC